This paragraph reports one T cell receptor (beta chain). It lacks a known antigen. The input lacks base qualities; no much larger clone sits a single base away. This entry comes from a study of response to subunit inactivated influenza vaccine (dated by TCRdb to the late 2010s). Regarding the research as a whole: The study used deep quantitative T cell receptor repertoire profiling to track responses to a trivalent subunit inactivated influenza vaccine. Summary of the overall study and its limitations: The authors proposed that each seasonal influenza vaccination may bring in only a limited number of new T cells.

The CDR3 has 16 amino acids, counting the end cysteine and phenylalanine. Of all the DNA, just the CDR3 is kept, 48 bases in frame from base 1. Via the germline V gene, CDR1 is SGHAT and CDR2 FQNNGV. The V and J ends are trimmed by 2 bases and 5 bases, leaving 15 bases between them. The method behind the library was RT-PCR. The reads were generated on an Illumina HiSeq 2500. TCRdb trimmed the raw reads at Q25, called clones with MiXCR and kept productive beta chains. Records with the same CDR3 protein are collapsed into one entry carrying the most frequent genes and DNA. In all, the sample holds hundreds of thousands of distinct CDR3 sequences, and roughly 15% of those were seen once. The ten largest clones add up to less than 9% of the sample.

The rearrangement combines TRBV11-2 with TRBJ2-2; the D gene is perhaps TRBD2, on 5 matching bases. The receptor's source is a man in his fifties or sixties who received an inactivated influenza vaccine. Donor details come from another sample of the same person, matched by shared clones. The starting material was PBMCs from blood, obtained less than 15 days before vaccination. In nucleotides, the sequence is TGTGCCAGCAGCTTATACTCGGGGATTCAGACCGGGGAGCTGTTTTTT. Protein translation: CASSLYSGIQTGELFF.